This entry features one TCR beta chain sequence. Repertoires were generated with immunoSEQ multiplex PCR, while TCRdb's copy carries only in-frame clones and drops some. This sample has fewer than 90,000 clones, with around nine tenths found just once. This sample stems from a study of control samples from healthy donors and cancer patients. This CDR3 spans 13 amino acids. The germline CDR1 and CDR2 sequences are MNHEY and SVGAGI. V lost 9 bases, J lost 3 bases, and 6 bases stayed unmatched. The chain employs TRBV6-5 and TRBJ1-1, with 8 bases that match TRBD1. The sequenced sample was PBMCs. This sequence originates from an older woman with head and neck cancer. CDR3 DNA: TGTGCCAGTGGTGACAGGGGCTACACTGAAGCTTTCTTT. It specifies CASGDRGYTEAFF.